This T cell receptor (beta chain) was captured in a study of beta chain features in type 1 diabetes. The overall study: Age, gender, cell numbers and subset yield matched between patients and controls. Whole-study results and caveats: Insertions at VDJ junctions were less frequent in type 1 diabetes patients. These patients also deleted more nucleotides at the same junctions. In cDNA sequencing, cells with high TCR expression could be over-represented. Researchers report that Type 1 diabetes patients had moderately but significantly shorter TCRB CDR3s across all four CD4+ subsets.

Expressed TCRB transcripts were sequenced, since all the RNA that had been isolated was reverse transcribed. Here immunoSEQ multiplex PCR was the method, and the copy in TCRdb shows in-frame clones only, minus some. This sample has under 300,000 clones, with roughly 17% found just once. Comments on this clone: No antigen is known for it.

CDR1 and CDR2 (germline): SGHRS, YFSETQ. V was cut by 2 bases and J by 4 bases, with 12 bases left in between. CDR3 length equals 14 residues. The receptor comes from a man aged 25 to 40 with type 1 diabetes. This rearrangement joins TRBV5-1 to TRBJ1-2; D is ambiguous. Input material: naive CD4+ T cells from blood. Here the CDR3 reads CASSLSSEVYGYTF. The DNA of the CDR3 is TGCGCCAGCAGCTTATCATCAGAGGTCTATGGCTACACCTTC. Based on the CDR3 plus reference TRBV5-1 and TRBJ1-2, the full variable domain is KAGVTQTPRYLIKTRGQQVTLSCSPISGHRSVSWYQQTPGQGLQFLFEYFSETQRNKGNFPGRFSGRQFSNSRSEMNVSTLELGDSALYLCASSLSSEVYGYTFGSGTRLTVV.